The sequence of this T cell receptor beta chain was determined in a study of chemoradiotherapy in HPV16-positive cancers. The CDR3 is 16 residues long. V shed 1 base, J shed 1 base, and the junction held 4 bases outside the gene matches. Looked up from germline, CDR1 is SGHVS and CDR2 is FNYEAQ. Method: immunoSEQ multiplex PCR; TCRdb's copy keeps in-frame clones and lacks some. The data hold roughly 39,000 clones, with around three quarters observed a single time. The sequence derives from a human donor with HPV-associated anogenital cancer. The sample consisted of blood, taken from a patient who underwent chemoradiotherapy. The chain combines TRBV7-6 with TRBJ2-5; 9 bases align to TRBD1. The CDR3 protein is CASSLGGDRAQETQYF. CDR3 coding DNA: TGTGCCAGCAGCTTAGGCGGGGACAGGGCCCAAGAGACCCAGTACTTC.